This T cell receptor (beta chain) is from a study of T-cell reconstitution after alpha-beta-depleted transplantation in children. Study-level points and caveats: After transplant, high TCRbeta diversity at day 60 in some patients arose from surviving recipient T cells and thymic progenitors. From newly produced T cells came most of the T-cell counts and diversity one year after transplant. About two months after transplant, alpha-beta T cells reportedly came from several hundred expanded graft clones.

This clonotype was counted only a few times. Its target is unknown. This CDR3 has 16 amino acids. CDR1 is DFQATT and CDR2 is SNEGSKA in the germline V gene (reference sequence). V gave up 2 bases and J gave up 0 bases; unmatched junction bases: 7. Unique molecular identifiers featured in how the TCRbeta library was prepared. One entry per CDR3 protein results from TCRdb running MiXCR on the PCR reads. The repertoire holds about 250,000 distinct CDR3 sequences, with roughly 25% as singletons. This chain connects TRBV20-1 to TRBJ2-1; 7 nucleotides line up with TRBD1. This receptor was taken from a female patient aged 2-9 years who had a stem cell transplant for congenital amegakaryocytic thrombocytopenia, so the T cells may come from the graft donor. The input for sequencing was PBMCs, mostly from graft donor cells, taken 360 days after TCRalphabeta/CD19-depleted stem cell transplant. Here the CDR3 DNA reads TGCAGTGCTAGAACCGCGACAGGGAGCTCCTACAATGAGCAGTTCTTC. This encodes CSARTATGSSYNEQFF.